These 17 T cell receptor beta chains came from one sample sequenced in a study of early T cells in non-severe SARS-CoV-2 infection. Each CDR3 protein is one row after TCRdb ran MiXCR on the 5' RACE reads. Among 55,000 or so distinct CDR3 sequences, more than 9% were seen once, and the ten largest hold roughly 10%. The sample consisted of whole blood. The receptor source for this set is an adult who was a healthcare worker with PCR-confirmed SARS-CoV-2 infection or an uninfected control (not recorded which).

Many counts were recorded for this clonotype. The chain combines TRBV29-1 with TRBJ1-1; D not certain. CDR1 and CDR2 from the germline V gene are SQVTM and ANQGSEA. The CDR3 sequence is 12 residues long. Trimming took off 6 bases at V and 6 bases at J, with 14 bases between the two ends. CDR3 sequence (DNA): TGCAGCGTGGCCAGGACGGCGCCTGAAGCTTTCTTT. This gives the protein CSVARTAPEAFF.

The rearrangement joins TRBV27 to TRBJ1-1; tentatively, D is TRBD1 (5 bases). Germline V gene data show CDR1 as MNHEY and CDR2 as SMNVEV (reference sequence). V was shortened by 1 base and J by 0 bases, with 9 bases between the two germline ends. The CDR3 extends over 15 amino acids. CDR3 residues: CASSLWGDMNTEAFF. Here the CDR3 DNA reads TGTGCCAGCAGTTTATGGGGGGATATGAACACTGAAGCTTTCTTT.

This clonotype was counted between two and nine times. The chain joins TRBV11-2 to TRBJ1-5; 7 nucleotides agree with TRBD1. CDR3 length equals 14 residues. V was pared by 3 bases and J by 7 bases, with 6 bases of the junction left unmatched. The germline V gene has CDR1 SGHAT and CDR2 FQNNGV. Here the CDR3 DNA reads TGTGCCAGCAGCTTTACAGGGGATGTACAGCCCCAGCATTTT. It encodes CASSFTGDVQPQHF.

The chain uses TRBV7-8 and TRBJ2-7; 9 positions agree with TRBD1. Germline V CDR1 and CDR2: SGHVS, FQNEAQ. The CDR3 is 15 residues long. Trimming took 3 bases from V and 6 from J; bases not matched to a gene: 9. CDR3 DNA: TGTGCCAGCAGCTTTACCCGGGACAGGGCGAGCGAGCAGTACTTC. Amino acid sequence: CASSFTRDRASEQYF.

This chain links TRBV18 with TRBJ2-5; TRBD1 is a possible D gene (6 bases). CDR3 length: 16 residues. Germline V gives CDR1 KGHSH, CDR2 LQKENI. V shed 4 bases and J shed 2 bases, with 17 bases lying between them. CDR3 sequence (DNA): TGTGCCAGCTCACTTACCTCCTACCAGGGGCAAGAGACCCAGTACTTC. It encodes CASSLTSYQGQETQYF.

The chain employs TRBV5-1 and TRBJ2-2; a possible D gene is TRBD2 (5 bases). This CDR3 spans 17 amino acids. Between the trimmed V and J ends, which lost 4 bases and 3 bases, there was a span of 19 bases. Germline CDR1 is SGHRS and CDR2 is YFSETQ. DNA of the CDR3: TGCGCCAGCAGCGCCCGGCCTCTGGGAGTCGACACCGGGGAGCTGTTTTTT. This sequence encodes CASSARPLGVDTGELFF.

This clonotype has at least ten counts. The gene calls are TRBV2 and TRBJ2-7, with 7 bases aligning to TRBD1. The CDR3 loop spans 15 amino acids. The J segment lost 5 bases and the V segment lost 3 bases, leaving 10 bases of the junction unmatched. The V gene's germline CDR1 is SNHLY and CDR2 FYNNEI. The CDR3 nucleotides are TGTGCCAGCAGTGATAAGGAGACAGGGTCCCACGAGCAGTACTTC. This gives the protein CASSDKETGSHEQYF.

This clonotype turned up a few times. The chain has TRBV28 and TRBJ2-1; D may be TRBD1 (6 bases). V was trimmed by 6 bases and J by 5 bases, leaving 17 bases between them. Germline V gene lookup returns CDR1 MDHEN and CDR2 SYDVKM. The CDR3 length is 15 residues. CDR3: CASSPLGQGNNEQFF. CDR3 bases: TGTGCCAGCAGCCCCCTAGGCCAGGGGAACAATGAGCAGTTCTTC.

In this sample, this clonotype is medium-sized. The rearrangement links TRBV29-1 to TRBJ2-1; D might be TRBD2 (6 bases). Germline V CDR1 and CDR2: SQVTM, ANQGSEA. CDR3 length: 14 residues. Trimming cost V 7 bases and J 9 bases, with 22 bases left between them. The CDR3 DNA reads TGCAGCGGCGGGGAATGGGGGGTGCCGGGTGAGCAGTTCTTC. Protein sequence: CSGGEWGVPGEQFF.

V is TRBV5-4 and J is TRBJ1-1, with TRBD1 identical over 7 bases. The CDR3 is made up of 12 amino acids. Germline V gene lookup returns CDR1 SGHNT and CDR2 YYREEE (reference sequence). Trimming at V came to 3 bases and at J to 5 bases, leaving 1 base not matched to a gene. In DNA, the CDR3 is TGTGCCAGCAGCTCCAGGGGGACTGAAGCTTTCTTT. Translating it yields CASSSRGTEAFF. Together with reference TRBV5-4 and TRBJ1-1, the CDR3 gives the full variable domain: ETGVTQSPTHLIKTRGQQVTLRCSSQSGHNTVSWYQQALGQGPQFIFQYYREEENGRGNFPPRFSGLQFPNYSSELNVNALELDDSALYLCASSSRGTEAFFGQGTRLTVV.

The chain links TRBV27 to TRBJ2-3, with 10 bases that match TRBD2. The CDR3 runs 14 residues. Germline V lookup: CDR1 MNHEY, CDR2 SMNVEV (reference sequence). V shed 5 bases and J 4 bases; nucleotides not matched to a gene: 3. The CDR3 region has the DNA TGTGCCAGCAGTAGCGGGAGGGGGCCAGATACGCAGTATTTT. Translated, it gives CASSSGRGPDTQYF.

This clonotype was detected ten times or more. The rearrangement joins TRBV6-2 or TRBV6-3 to TRBJ2-5; 8 nucleotides agree with TRBD2. This CDR3 is 13 amino acids long. With 5 bases clipped from V and 3 bases from J, the junction kept 2 bases outside the gene matches. Per germline, CDR1 MNHEY and CDR2 SVGEGT. As DNA, the CDR3 is TGTGCCAGCAGTCTACTAGCGGAAGAGACCCAGTACTTC. It yields the protein CASSLLAEETQYF.

This clonotype was recorded a few times. The chain links TRBV6-2 or TRBV6-3 to TRBJ2-5, with TRBD2 identical over 12 bases. The CDR3 has 16 residues. Germline values: CDR1 MNHEY, CDR2 SVGEGT. V dropped 2 bases and J dropped 3; count of bases not matched to a gene: 4. Here the CDR3 DNA reads TGTGCCAGCAGTTACACGCTAGCGGGAGGGGAAGAGACCCAGTACTTC. Amino acids: CASSYTLAGGEETQYF.

Many counts were recorded for this clonotype. V gene TRBV7-2 combines with J gene TRBJ2-3; unclear D gene. V was clipped by 2 bases and J by 0 bases, with 9 bases between them. Germline V gene sequence: CDR1 SGHTA, CDR2 FQGNSA. This CDR3 region has 15 residues. CDR3 bases: TGTGCCAGCAGCTTAAGCAGAACTAGCACAGATACGCAGTATTTT. Translated: CASSLSRTSTDTQYF.

This clonotype has ten or more counts. The V call is TRBV7-9, the J call TRBJ1-4; D uncertain. There are 18 residues in the CDR3. Trimming shortened V by 5 bases and J by 4 bases, and 23 bases separated the two germline ends. Per the germline V gene, CDR1 is SEHNR and CDR2 is FQNEAQ (reference sequence). The CDR3 coding sequence is TGTGCCAGCAGCCACCGATCTACGGGTGGCAAGATTAATGAAAAACTGTTTTTT. This codes for CASSHRSTGGKINEKLFF.

CDR3 residues: CASSETGAVGTDTQYF. In DNA, the CDR3 is TGTGCCAGTAGTGAGACAGGGGCGGTCGGCACAGATACGCAGTATTTT. This rearrangement joins TRBV19 to TRBJ2-3, with 8 positions matching TRBD1. The CDR3 loop spans 16 amino acids. In germline, CDR1 is LNHDA, CDR2 SQIVND (reference sequence). Trimming cost V 5 bases and J 1 base; bases outside gene matches: 8.

Ten or more counts support this clonotype. V gene TRBV2 combines with J gene TRBJ1-5, with D hard to call. Trimming stripped 5 bases from V and 5 bases from J, with 7 bases between. CDR3 length: 12 residues. Germline assignment: CDR1 SNHLY and CDR2 FYNNEI. The CDR3 spells CASSTEDQPQHF. The CDR3 bases are TGTGCCAGCAGTACAGAGGATCAGCCCCAGCATTTT.